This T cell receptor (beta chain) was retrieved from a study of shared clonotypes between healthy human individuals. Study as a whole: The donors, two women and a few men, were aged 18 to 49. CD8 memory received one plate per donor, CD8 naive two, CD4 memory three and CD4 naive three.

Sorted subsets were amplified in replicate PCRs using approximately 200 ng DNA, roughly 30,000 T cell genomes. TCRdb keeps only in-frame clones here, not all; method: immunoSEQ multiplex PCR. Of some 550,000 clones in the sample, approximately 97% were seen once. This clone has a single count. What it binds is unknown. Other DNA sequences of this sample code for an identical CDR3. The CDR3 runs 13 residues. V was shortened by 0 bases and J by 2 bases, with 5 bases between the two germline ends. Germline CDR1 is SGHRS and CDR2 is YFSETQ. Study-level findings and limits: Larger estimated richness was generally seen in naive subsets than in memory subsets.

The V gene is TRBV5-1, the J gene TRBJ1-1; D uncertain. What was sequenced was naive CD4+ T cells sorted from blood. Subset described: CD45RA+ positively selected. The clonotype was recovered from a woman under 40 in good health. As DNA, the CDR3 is TGCGCCAGCAGCTTGGCCAAAAACACTGAAGCTTTCTTT. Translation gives CASSLAKNTEAFF.